This paragraph covers one T cell receptor beta chain sequence. In the original workflow: Reference gene primer amplification yielded estimated nucleated cell counts. Produced via immunoSEQ multiplex PCR; TCRdb's table is partial and in-frame only. The DNA gave D and trimming, while V, J and clone size come from that table. In the table there are 150,000 to 250,000 clones, approximately 82% of which are singletons. The source of the sample is a study of blood T cell repertoires in COVID-19. Study background: Some COVID-19 samples were acute and others convalescent; all came from the United States, Italy and Spain. PBMCs, B-cell-depleted T cells, or T cells were the source of the cDNA or gDNA that made up the material.

The CDR3 extends over 15 amino acids. Germline V CDR1 and CDR2: SGHAT, FQNNGV. The V and J ends lost 3 bases and 1 base respectively, with 12 bases between them. The clonotype was recovered from a human donor with acute or convalescent COVID-19. The donor label of this sample is uncertain. The sample consisted of peripheral blood. The chain joins TRBV11-2 to TRBJ1-1, with D perhaps matching TRBD1 (6 bases). CDR3 region: CASSFTGLGNTEAFF. DNA for the CDR3: TGTGCCAGCAGCTTCACAGGGCTGGGGAACACTGAAGCTTTCTTT.